This entry describes one T cell receptor beta chain. The record originates from a study of blood T cell repertoires in COVID-19. The assay was immunoSEQ multiplex PCR, and TCRdb's table has in-frame clones only and misses some. Here the sample spans about 140,000 clones, about 80% being singletons. V was pared by 2 bases and J by 1 base, with 12 bases between. This CDR3 has 15 amino acids. The chain carries TRBV23-1 and TRBJ2-7, with D uncertain. TRBV23-1 counts as an open reading frame of uncertain function. The TCR comes from a man aged 70 or older who had recovered from COVID-19. Sequenced: peripheral blood. The CDR3: CASSQSPGRSYEQYF. The CDR3 DNA sequence: TGCGCCAGCAGTCAAAGCCCTGGCAGGTCCTACGAGCAGTACTTC.